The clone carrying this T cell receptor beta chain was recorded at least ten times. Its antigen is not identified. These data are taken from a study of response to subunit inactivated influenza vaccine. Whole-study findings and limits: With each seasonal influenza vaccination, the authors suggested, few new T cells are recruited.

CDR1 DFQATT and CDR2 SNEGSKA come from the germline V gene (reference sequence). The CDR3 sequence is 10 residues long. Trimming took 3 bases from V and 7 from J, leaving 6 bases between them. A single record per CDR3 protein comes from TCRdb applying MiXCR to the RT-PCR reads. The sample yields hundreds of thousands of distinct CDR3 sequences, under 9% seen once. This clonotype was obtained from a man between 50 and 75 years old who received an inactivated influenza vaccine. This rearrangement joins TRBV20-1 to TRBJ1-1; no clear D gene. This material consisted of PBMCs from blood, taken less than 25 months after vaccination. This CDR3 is CSASGVEAFF. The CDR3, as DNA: TGCAGTGCTAGCGGTGTTGAAGCTTTCTTT.